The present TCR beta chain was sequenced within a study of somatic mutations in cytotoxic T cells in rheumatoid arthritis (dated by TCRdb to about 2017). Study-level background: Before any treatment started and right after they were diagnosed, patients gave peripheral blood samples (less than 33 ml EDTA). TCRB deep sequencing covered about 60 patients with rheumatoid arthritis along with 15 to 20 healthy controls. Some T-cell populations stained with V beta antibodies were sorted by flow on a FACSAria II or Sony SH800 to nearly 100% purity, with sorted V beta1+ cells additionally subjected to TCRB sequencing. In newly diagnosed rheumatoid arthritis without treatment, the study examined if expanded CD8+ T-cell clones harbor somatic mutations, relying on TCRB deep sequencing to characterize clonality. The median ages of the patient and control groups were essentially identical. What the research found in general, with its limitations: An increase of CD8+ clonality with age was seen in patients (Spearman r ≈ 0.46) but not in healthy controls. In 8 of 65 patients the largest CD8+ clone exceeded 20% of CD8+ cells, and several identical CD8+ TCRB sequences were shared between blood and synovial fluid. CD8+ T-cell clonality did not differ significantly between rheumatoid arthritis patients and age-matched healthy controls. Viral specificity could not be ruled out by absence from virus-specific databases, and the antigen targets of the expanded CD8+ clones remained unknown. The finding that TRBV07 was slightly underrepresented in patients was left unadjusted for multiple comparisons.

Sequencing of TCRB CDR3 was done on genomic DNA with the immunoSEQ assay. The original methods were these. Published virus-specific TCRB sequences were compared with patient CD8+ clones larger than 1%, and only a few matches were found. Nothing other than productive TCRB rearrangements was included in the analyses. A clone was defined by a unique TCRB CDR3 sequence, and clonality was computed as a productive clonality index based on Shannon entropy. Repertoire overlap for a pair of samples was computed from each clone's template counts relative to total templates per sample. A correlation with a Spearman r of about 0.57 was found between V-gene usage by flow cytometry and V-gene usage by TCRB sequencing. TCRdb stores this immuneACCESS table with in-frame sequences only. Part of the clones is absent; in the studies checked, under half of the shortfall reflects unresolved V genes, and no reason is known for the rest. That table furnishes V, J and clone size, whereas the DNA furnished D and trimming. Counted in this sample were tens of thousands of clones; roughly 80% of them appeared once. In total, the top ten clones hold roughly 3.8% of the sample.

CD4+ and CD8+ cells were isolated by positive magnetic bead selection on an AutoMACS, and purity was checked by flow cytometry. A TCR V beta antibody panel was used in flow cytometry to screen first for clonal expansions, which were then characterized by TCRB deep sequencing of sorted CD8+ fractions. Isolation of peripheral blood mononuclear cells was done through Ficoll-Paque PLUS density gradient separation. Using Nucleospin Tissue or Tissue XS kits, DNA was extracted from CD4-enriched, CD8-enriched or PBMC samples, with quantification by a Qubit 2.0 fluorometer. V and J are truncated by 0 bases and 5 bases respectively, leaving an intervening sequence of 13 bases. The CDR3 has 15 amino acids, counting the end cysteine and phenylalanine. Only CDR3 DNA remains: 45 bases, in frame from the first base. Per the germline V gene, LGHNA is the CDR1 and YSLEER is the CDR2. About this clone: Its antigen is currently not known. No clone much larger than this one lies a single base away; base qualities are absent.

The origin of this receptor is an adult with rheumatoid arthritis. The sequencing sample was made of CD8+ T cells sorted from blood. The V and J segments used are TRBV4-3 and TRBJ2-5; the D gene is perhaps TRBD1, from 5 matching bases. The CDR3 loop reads CASSQDGAFRETQYF. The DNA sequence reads TGCGCCAGCAGCCAAGATGGGGCGTTCCGGGAGACCCAGTACTTC.